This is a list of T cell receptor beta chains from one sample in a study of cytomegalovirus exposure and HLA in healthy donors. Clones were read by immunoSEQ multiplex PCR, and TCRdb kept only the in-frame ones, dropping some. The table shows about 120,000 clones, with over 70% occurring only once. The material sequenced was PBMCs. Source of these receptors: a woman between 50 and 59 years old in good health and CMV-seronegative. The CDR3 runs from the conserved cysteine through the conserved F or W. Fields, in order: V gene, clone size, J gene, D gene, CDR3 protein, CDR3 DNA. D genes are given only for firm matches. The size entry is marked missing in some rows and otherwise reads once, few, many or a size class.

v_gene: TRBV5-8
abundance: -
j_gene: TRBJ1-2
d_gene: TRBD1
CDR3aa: CASSWGDRHYGYTF
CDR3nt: TGTGCCAGCAGCTGGGGGGACAGACACTATGGCTACACCTTC

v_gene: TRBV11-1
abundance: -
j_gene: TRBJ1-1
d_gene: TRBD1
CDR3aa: CASSLATGGPEAFF
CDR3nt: TGTGCCAGCAGCTTAGCCACAGGGGGCCCTGAAGCTTTCTTT

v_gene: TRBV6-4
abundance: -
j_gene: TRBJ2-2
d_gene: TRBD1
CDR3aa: CASRRGQGDTGELFF
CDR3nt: TGTGCCAGCAGACGTGGACAGGGCGACACCGGGGAGCTGTTTTTT

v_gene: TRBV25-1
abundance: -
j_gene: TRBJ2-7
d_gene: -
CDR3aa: CASSEYSAYEQYF
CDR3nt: TGTGCCAGCAGTGAATATTCCGCCTACGAGCAGTACTTC

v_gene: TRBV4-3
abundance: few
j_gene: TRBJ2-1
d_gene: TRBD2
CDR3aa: CASSQDWWEGSAEQFF
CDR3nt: TGCGCCAGCAGCCAAGATTGGTGGGAGGGCTCAGCTGAGCAGTTCTTC

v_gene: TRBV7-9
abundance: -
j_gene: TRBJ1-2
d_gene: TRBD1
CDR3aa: CASSLAALQGAGGYTF
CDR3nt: TGTGCCAGCAGCTTAGCGGCCCTACAGGGGGCCGGTGGCTACACCTTC

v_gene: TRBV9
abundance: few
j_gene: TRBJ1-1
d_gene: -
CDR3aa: CASSLQQTGTEAFF
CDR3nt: TGTGCCAGCAGCTTGCAACAAACCGGGACTGAAGCTTTCTTT

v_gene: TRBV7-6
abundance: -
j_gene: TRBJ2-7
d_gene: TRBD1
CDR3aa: CASRHRPGQGPVAYEQYF
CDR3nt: TGTGCCAGCAGGCACCGACCAGGACAGGGGCCAGTAGCCTACGAGCAGTACTTC

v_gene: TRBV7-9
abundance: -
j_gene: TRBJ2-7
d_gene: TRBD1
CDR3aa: CSSSPPPGQTPYEQYF
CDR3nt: TGTTCCAGCAGCCCCCCTCCGGGACAGACCCCCTACGAGCAGTACTTC

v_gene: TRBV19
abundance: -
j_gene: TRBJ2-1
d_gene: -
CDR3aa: CASSISRNEQFF
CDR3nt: TGTGCCAGTAGTATCTCTCGCAATGAGCAGTTCTTC

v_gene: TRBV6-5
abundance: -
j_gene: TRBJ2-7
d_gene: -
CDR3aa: CASSPPEAGRYEQYF
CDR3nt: TGTGCCAGCAGTCCCCCCGAAGCGGGCCGTTACGAGCAGTACTTC

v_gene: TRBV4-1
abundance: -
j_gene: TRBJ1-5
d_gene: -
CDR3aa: CASSPEAGGQPQHF
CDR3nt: TGCGCCAGCAGCCCCGAGGCCGGGGGTCAGCCCCAGCATTTT

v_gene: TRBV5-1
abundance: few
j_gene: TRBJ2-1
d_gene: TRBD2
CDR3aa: CASSVQAGAGYNEQFF
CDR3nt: TGCGCCAGCAGCGTCCAAGCGGGGGCCGGGTACAATGAGCAGTTCTTC

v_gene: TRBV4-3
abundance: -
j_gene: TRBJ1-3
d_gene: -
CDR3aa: CASSPTLATFSGNTIYF
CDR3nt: TGCGCCAGCAGCCCCACCTTGGCAACATTCTCTGGAAACACCATATATTTT

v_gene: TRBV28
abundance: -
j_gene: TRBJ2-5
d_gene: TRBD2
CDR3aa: CASSSRTSGIKETQYF
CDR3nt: TGTGCCAGCAGTTCCCGGACTAGCGGTATTAAAGAGACCCAGTACTTC

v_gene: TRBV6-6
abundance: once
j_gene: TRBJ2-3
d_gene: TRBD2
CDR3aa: CASSLLAGGTDTQYF
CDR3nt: TGTGCCAGCAGTTTACTAGCGGGCGGCACAGATACGCAGTATTTT

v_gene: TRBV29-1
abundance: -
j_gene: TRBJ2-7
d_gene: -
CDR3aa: CSARIQSYEQYF
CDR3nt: TGCAGCGCGCGTATACAGTCCTACGAGCAGTACTTC

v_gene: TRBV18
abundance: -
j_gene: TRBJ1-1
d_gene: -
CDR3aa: CAGTTQSGPSEAFF
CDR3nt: TGTGCCGGCACGACTCAGTCAGGGCCGTCTGAAGCTTTCTTT

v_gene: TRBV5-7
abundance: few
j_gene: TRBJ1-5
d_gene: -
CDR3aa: CASSLVSLVTVSCGPQHF
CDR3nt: TGTGCCAGCAGCTTGGTGAGTCTGGTGACAGTGTCGTGTGGGCCCCAGCATTTT

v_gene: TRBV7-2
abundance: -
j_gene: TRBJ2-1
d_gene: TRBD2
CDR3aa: CASRFISGTLYNEQFF
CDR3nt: TGTGCCAGCAGATTCATTAGCGGGACACTCTACAATGAGCAGTTCTTC

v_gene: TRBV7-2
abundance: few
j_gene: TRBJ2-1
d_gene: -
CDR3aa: CASSLEGGGYSNEQFF
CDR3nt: TGTGCCAGCAGCTTAGAAGGGGGGGGTTACAGCAATGAGCAGTTCTTC

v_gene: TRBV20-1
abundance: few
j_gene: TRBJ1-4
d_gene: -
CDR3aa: CGAPRSEKLFF
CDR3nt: TGCGGGGCCCCCCGGAGTGAAAAACTGTTTTTT

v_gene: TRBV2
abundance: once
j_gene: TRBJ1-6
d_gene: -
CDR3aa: CASIQAGVTLHF
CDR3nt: TGTGCCAGCATCCAGGCCGGCGTGACCCTCCACTTT

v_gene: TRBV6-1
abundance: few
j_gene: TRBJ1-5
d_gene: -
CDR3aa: CASRVGDYSNQPQHF
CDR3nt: TGTGCCAGCAGGGTAGGGGACTATAGCAATCAGCCCCAGCATTTT

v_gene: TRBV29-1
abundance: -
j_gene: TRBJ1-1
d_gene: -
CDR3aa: CSVLNTEAFF
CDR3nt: TGCAGCGTTCTTAACACTGAAGCTTTCTTT

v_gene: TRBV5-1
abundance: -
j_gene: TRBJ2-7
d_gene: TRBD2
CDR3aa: CASSLTSVPYYEQYF
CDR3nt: TGCGCCAGCAGCTTGACTAGCGTCCCTTACTACGAGCAGTACTTC

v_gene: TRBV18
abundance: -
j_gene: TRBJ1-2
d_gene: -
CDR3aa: CASSPSGRSTNYGYTF
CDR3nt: TGTGCCAGCTCTCCCAGCGGGAGATCGACTAACTATGGCTACACCTTC

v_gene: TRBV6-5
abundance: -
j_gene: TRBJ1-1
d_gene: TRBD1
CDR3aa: CASSRTGGTEAFF
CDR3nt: TGTGCCAGCAGTAGAACAGGGGGGACTGAAGCTTTCTTT

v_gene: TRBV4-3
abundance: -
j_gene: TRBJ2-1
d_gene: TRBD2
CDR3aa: CASSQDRIELAGDNEQFF
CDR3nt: TGCGCCAGCAGCCAAGATCGGATAGAACTAGCGGGCGACAATGAGCAGTTCTTC

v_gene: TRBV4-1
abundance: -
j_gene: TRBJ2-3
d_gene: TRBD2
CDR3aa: CASSQDLAGGLSDTQYF
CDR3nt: TGCGCCAGCAGCCAAGATTTGGCGGGAGGGCTTTCAGATACGCAGTATTTT